This T cell receptor beta chain was recovered during a study of human T cells and chemical hapten exposure. Study-wide context: Per-sample TCR yields varied mainly from small pooled library volume differences. Study-wide results and limits: TCRs above 1 in 1000 frequency stayed constant with DPC sensitization.

Germline assignment: CDR1 KGHSH and CDR2 LQKENI. V was pared by 0 bases and J by 3 bases, with 5 bases between. The CDR3 spans 13 residues. In this sample, this clonotype turned up a few times. Its antigen is currently unknown. Individual cDNA molecules had unique molecular identifiers attached to them by the library. From the 5' RACE reads, TCRdb called clonotypes with MiXCR, one entry per CDR3 protein. The table has around 100,000 distinct CDR3 sequences, approximately 20% seen once; the top ten hold roughly 3.1%. RNA extraction used unfractionated whole blood as the source of total RNA. The sequence was obtained from a human donor in good health. The chain is built from TRBV18 and TRBJ2-5; D unresolved. The CDR3 DNA is TGTGCCAGCTCACCACCGGATAAAGAGACCCAGTACTTC. It encodes CASSPPDKETQYF.